This entry lists 27 T cell receptor beta chains sequenced from one sample in a study of shared clonotypes between healthy human individuals. Repertoires were generated with immunoSEQ multiplex PCR, while TCRdb's copy carries only in-frame clones and drops some. The repertoire holds around 940,000 clones, approximately 80% seen once, with over 1.3% in the top ten. The material sequenced was memory CD4+ T cells sorted from blood. Described subset: CD45RA-negative fraction. The receptors here all came from a man between 18 and 29 years old in good health.

The chain has TRBV5-1 and TRBJ1-1; 8 bases line up with TRBD1. V lost 2 bases to trimming and J lost 1 base; unmatched junction nucleotides: 1. CDR1 and CDR2 from the germline V gene are SGHRS and YFSETQ. The length of the CDR3 is 14 residues. As DNA, the CDR3 is TGCGCCAGCAGCTTAGGGACAGGGAACACTGAAGCTTTCTTT. It specifies CASSLGTGNTEAFF.

This clone was detected only a few times. The chain combines TRBV6-6 with TRBJ2-5, with D uncertain. The CDR3 is 14 residues long. Germline V gene data show CDR1 as MNHNY and CDR2 as SVGAGI (reference sequence). V was cut by 4 bases and J by 0 bases, with 9 bases left in between. The CDR3 loop reads CASSSAANQETQYF. In DNA, the CDR3 is TGTGCCAGCAGTTCTGCGGCGAACCAAGAGACCCAGTACTTC.

The gene calls are TRBV10-3 and TRBJ1-3, with 7 bases identical to TRBD1. Germline V lookup: CDR1 ENHRY, CDR2 SYGVKD. The CDR3 is 14 amino acids. Losses at the gene ends were 2 bases for V and 4 bases for J; bases not matched to a gene: 2. CDR3 amino acids: CAISETGAGNTIYF. CDR3 nucleotide sequence: TGTGCCATCAGTGAGACAGGGGCCGGAAACACCATATATTTT.

This clone was detected only once. The chain uses TRBV27 and TRBJ2-2; D is unclear. With 4 bases removed from V and 4 bases from J, the gap between germline ends came to 7 bases. The germline V gene encodes CDR1 MNHEY and CDR2 SMNVEV (reference sequence). The CDR3 totals 13 residues. The CDR3 loop reads CASSSLSTGELFF. CDR3 nucleotides: TGTGCCAGCAGTTCCCTGAGCACCGGGGAGCTGTTTTTT.

This chain connects TRBV5-1 to TRBJ2-4; tentatively, D is TRBD1 (6 bases). Germline V gene lookup returns CDR1 SGHRS and CDR2 YFSETQ. The V and J ends lost 5 bases and 2 bases respectively, with 14 bases between them. The CDR3 is made up of 15 amino acids. CDR3 in amino acids: CASRRQAGSKNIQYF. The DNA for the CDR3 is TGCGCCAGCAGGAGACAGGCTGGATCCAAAAACATTCAGTACTTC. The variable domain in full, with the rest retrieved from reference TRBV5-1 and TRBJ2-4, is KAGVTQTPRYLIKTRGQQVTLSCSPISGHRSVSWYQQTPGQGLQFLFEYFSETQRNKGNFPGRFSGRQFSNSRSEMNVSTLELGDSALYLCASRRQAGSKNIQYFGAGTRLSVL.

The chain recombines TRBV7-2 with TRBJ1-2; the D gene is possibly TRBD1 (5 bases). CDR3 size: 14 residues. The germline V gene has CDR1 SGHTA and CDR2 FQGNSA. Trimming left V 5 bases short and J 1 base short, with 11 bases between. The CDR3 loop is CASSRGGYNYGYTF. The CDR3 nucleotides read TGTGCCAGCAGCCGCGGGGGTTATAACTATGGCTACACCTTC.

The V call is TRBV7-3, the J call TRBJ1-4; D uncertain. Germline V gene lookup returns CDR1 SGHTA and CDR2 FQGTGA. V shed 5 bases and J shed 10 bases, with 20 bases lying between them. This CDR3 has 15 amino acids. The chain's CDR3 is CASSLGPVGDRKLFF. The CDR3 bases are TGTGCCAGCAGCCTCGGACCGGTCGGTGATCGAAAACTGTTTTTT.

The V call is TRBV15, the J call TRBJ1-2; 8 nucleotides line up with TRBD1. CDR1 and CDR2 from the germline V gene are LNHNV and YYDKDF (reference sequence). The CDR3 covers 13 residues. Trimming took 5 bases from V and 7 from J; bases not matched to a gene: 6. The CDR3 coding sequence is TGTGCCACCAGCTCCGACAGGGGTCTTGGCTACACCTTC. The encoded protein is CATSSDRGLGYTF.

The chain joins TRBV5-6 to TRBJ2-5; D is uncertain. CDR1 and CDR2 from the germline V gene are SGHDT and YYEEEE. The CDR3 contains 15 residues. Trimming took off 0 bases at V and 4 bases at J, with 13 bases between the two ends. This CDR3 reads CASSLVYGDAETQYF. The CDR3 region has the DNA TGTGCCAGCAGCTTGGTATATGGTGATGCAGAGACCCAGTACTTC. Complete variable domain (other parts from reference TRBV5-6 and TRBJ2-5): DAGVTQSPTHLIKTRGQQVTLRCSPKSGHDTVSWYQQALGQGPQFIFQYYEEEERQRGNFPDRFSGHQFPNYSSELNVNALLLGDSALYLCASSLVYGDAETQYFGPGTRLLVL.

V gene TRBV5-1 combines with J gene TRBJ2-6; the match to TRBD2 covers 12 bases. The junction had 8 bases not matched to a gene; V was cut back by 0 bases and J by 1 base. The germline V gene encodes CDR1 SGHRS and CDR2 YFSETQ. The CDR3 totals 20 residues. This CDR3 reads CASSLGLAGARLSGANVLTF. CDR3 nucleotides: TGCGCCAGCAGCTTGGGACTAGCGGGGGCCCGACTATCTGGGGCCAACGTCCTGACTTTC.

The gene calls are TRBV6-5 and TRBJ2-7; TRBD1 matches at 7 bases. Germline CDR1 and CDR2: MNHEY and SVGAGI. Trimming cost V 5 bases and J 3 bases; bases outside gene matches: 10. The CDR3 length is 15 residues. The CDR3 DNA sequence: TGTGCCAGCAGTCGCTACCGGGACAGTGTCTACGAGCAGTACTTC. Its protein product is CASSRYRDSVYEQYF.

This clone was observed at least ten times. The V call is TRBV7-2, the J call TRBJ1-4; D ambiguous. The CDR3 sequence is 15 residues long. Trimming cost V 1 base and J 5 bases, with 11 bases left between them. Germline V gene lookup returns CDR1 SGHTA and CDR2 FQGNSA. The CDR3 reads CASSLDGGGNEKLFF. DNA for the CDR3: TGTGCCAGCAGCTTAGACGGAGGCGGGAATGAAAAACTGTTTTTT.

The CDR3 is CASSLRTLGNEQYF. The DNA of the CDR3 is TGTGCCAGCAGCTTAAGGACACTGGGAAACGAGCAGTACTTC. V is TRBV7-9 and J is TRBJ2-7; D is perhaps TRBD1 (5 bases). This CDR3 contains 14 residues. CDR1 is SEHNR and CDR2 is FQNEAQ in the germline V gene (reference sequence). The ends were cut back, 2 bases at V and 5 bases at J, with 13 bases in the middle.

In nucleotides, the CDR3 is TGCAGCGTCGGGACAGGGCCGAACACTGAAGCTTTCTTT. As protein: CSVGTGPNTEAFF. This rearrangement joins TRBV29-1 to TRBJ1-1, with 9 bases fitting TRBD1. This CDR3 has 13 residues. In germline, CDR1 is SQVTM, CDR2 ANQGSEA. V was pared by 6 bases and J by 1 base, with 3 bases of the junction left unmatched. The full variable domain, in which reference TRBV29-1 and TRBJ1-1 provide the parts outside the CDR3, is SAVISQKPSRDICQRGTSLTIQCQVDSQVTMMFWYRQQPGQSLTLIATANQGSEATYESGFVIDKFPISRPNLTFSTLTVSNMSPEDSSIYLCSVGTGPNTEAFFGQGTRLTVV.

The J gene is TRBJ2-7, the V gene TRBV7-9, with a possible D match to TRBD2 (6 bases). Germline V gene sequence: CDR1 SEHNR, CDR2 FQNEAQ (reference sequence). V was clipped by 1 base and J by 7 bases, with 14 bases between them. This CDR3 spans 14 amino acids. As DNA, the CDR3 is TGTGCCAGCAGCTTAGAGGCCCTGGGGGGTGAGCAGTACTTC. Its protein is CASSLEALGGEQYF.

This clone occurred once. The chain recombines TRBV19 with TRBJ1-2, with 8 bases aligning to TRBD1. This CDR3 is built from 17 residues. V gave up 6 bases and J gave up 7 bases; unmatched junction bases: 19. CDR1 and CDR2 (germline): LNHDA, SQIVND (reference sequence). The CDR3 loop reads CASSLLRPGRGQGGYTF. The CDR3 DNA is TGTGCCAGTAGCCTATTACGTCCGGGCAGGGGGCAGGGTGGCTACACCTTC.

The chain employs TRBV19 and TRBJ1-5, with a weak D call TRBD1 (5 bases). The CDR3 contains 15 residues. Germline CDR1 is LNHDA and CDR2 is SQIVND (reference sequence). The ends were cut back, 5 bases at V and 3 bases at J, with 14 bases in the middle. This CDR3 is CASSPPRANNQPQHF. CDR3 nucleotide sequence: TGTGCCAGTAGTCCCCCCAGGGCGAACAATCAGCCCCAGCATTTT.

The chain carries TRBV27 and TRBJ2-7; D possibly corresponds to TRBD1 (5 bases). CDR3 length: 15 amino acids. Germline CDR1 MNHEY, CDR2 SMNVEV (reference sequence). Trimming cost V 5 bases and J 0 bases, with 14 bases left between them. CDR3 coding DNA: TGTGCCAGCAGTAGTCACAGGTTTAGCTCCTACGAGCAGTACTTC. Its translation: CASSSHRFSSYEQYF.

About this clone itself: This same CDR3 is encoded by further DNA sequences in the sample. This chain uses TRBV4-3 with TRBJ2-3, with D possibly being TRBD1 or TRBD2 (6 bases each). The germline V gene has CDR1 LGHNA and CDR2 YSLEER. Deletions cut 0 bases from V and 0 bases from J, with 10 bases between. The CDR3 sequence is 16 residues long. CDR3 in amino acids: CASSQDGGGSTDTQYF. The CDR3 DNA sequence: TGCGCCAGCAGCCAAGATGGAGGGGGTAGCACAGATACGCAGTATTTT.

Ten or more counts support this clone. This chain uses TRBV7-2 with TRBJ2-1, with 7 bases aligning to TRBD1. CDR1 and CDR2 (germline): SGHTA, FQGNSA. Losses at the gene ends were 10 bases for V and 5 bases for J; bases not matched to a gene: 8. The CDR3 totals 13 residues. CDR3 DNA: TGTGCCACCCAGACAGGGAACAACAATGAGCAGTTCTTC. Translating gives CATQTGNNNEQFF.

This clone was counted only a few times. The chain couples TRBV19 to TRBJ1-3; D call uncertain. Germline assignment: CDR1 LNHDA and CDR2 SQIVND (reference sequence). This CDR3 has 15 residues. Trimming stripped 6 bases from V and 7 bases from J, with 19 bases between. The CDR3 coding sequence is TGTGCCAGTAGGGACCGATTTGAGCCGAGGAACACCATATATTTT. Protein: CASRDRFEPRNTIYF.

This chain joins TRBV10-3 and TRBJ2-1, with unresolved D. The V end was cut by 8 bases, the J end by 5 bases, with 7 bases between. This CDR3 comprises 11 residues. Per germline, CDR1 ENHRY and CDR2 SYGVKD. For the CDR3, the DNA is TGTGCCATCGGGCAGAACAATGAGCAGTTCTTC. Protein: CAIGQNNEQFF.

V usage is TRBV6-4 and J usage is TRBJ2-1, with 8 bases identical to TRBD1. CDR1 and CDR2 (germline): MRHNA, SNTAGT. Trimming cost V 5 bases and J 2 bases; bases outside gene matches: 5. The CDR3 runs 15 residues. CDR3 region: CASSKTGDAYNEQFF. The CDR3 bases are TGTGCCAGCAGTAAGACAGGGGATGCCTACAATGAGCAGTTCTTC.

This chain links TRBV9 with TRBJ2-1, with 14 bases fitting TRBD2. Germline CDR1 SGDLS, CDR2 YYNGEE. Unmatched junction bases numbered 11, after V lost 4 bases and J lost 8 bases. The CDR3 runs to 17 residues. The CDR3 is CASSSRTGTSGSDEQFF. The CDR3 region has the DNA TGTGCCAGCAGCTCAAGAACCGGGACTAGCGGGAGCGATGAGCAGTTCTTC. Combining the CDR3 with reference TRBV9 and TRBJ2-1 gives the whole variable domain DSGVTQTPKHLITATGQRVTLRCSPRSGDLSVYWYQQSLDQGLQFLIQYYNGEERAKGNILERFSAQQFPDLHSELNLSSLELGDSALYFCASSSRTGTSGSDEQFFGPGTRLTVL.

This clone was detected only a few times. The genes are TRBV7-2 and TRBJ2-3, with 12 bases identical to TRBD2. The length of the CDR3 is 16 residues. V trimming: 5 bases; J trimming: 4 bases; junction bases outside the gene matches: 7. Germline V gene data show CDR1 as SGHTA and CDR2 as FQGNSA. CDR3 in amino acids: CASSPGLAGWADTQYF. The CDR3 DNA reads TGTGCCAGCAGCCCCGGACTAGCGGGATGGGCAGATACGCAGTATTTT.

The rearrangement joins TRBV4-1 to TRBJ2-5; 9 positions agree with TRBD1. Germline-derived CDR1 and CDR2 are MGHRA and YSYEKL. The CDR3 is 18 residues long. Germline trimming cut 4 bases from V and 1 base from J; bases unmatched to any gene: 13. The CDR3 coding sequence is TGCGCCAGCAGCCCGGACAGGGGAGGCAACGTGTTCCAAGAGACCCAGTACTTC. This encodes CASSPDRGGNVFQETQYF.

The chain carries TRBV4-3 and TRBJ1-2; a weak D match, TRBD1 (6 bases). The CDR3 is 15 residues long. Germline V gene data show CDR1 as LGHNA and CDR2 as YSLEER. Trimming shortened V by 0 bases and J by 4 bases, and 12 bases separated the two germline ends. The CDR3 DNA follows: TGCGCCAGCAGCCAAGAAGATAGGGGGGCCTATGGCTACACCTTC. Its translation is CASSQEDRGAYGYTF.